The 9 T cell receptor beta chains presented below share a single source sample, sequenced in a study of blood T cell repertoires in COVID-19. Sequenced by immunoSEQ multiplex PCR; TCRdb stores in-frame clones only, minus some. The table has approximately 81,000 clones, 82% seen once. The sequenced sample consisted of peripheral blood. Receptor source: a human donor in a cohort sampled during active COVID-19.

The CDR3 reads CATTLGRGGETEAFF. CDR3 bases: TGTGCCACCACCCTTGGGCGGGGGGGGGAAACTGAAGCTTTCTTT. The genes are TRBV6-5 and TRBJ1-1; tentatively, D is TRBD1 (5 bases). The CDR3 runs to 15 residues. With 10 bases removed from V and 5 bases from J, the gap between germline ends came to 23 bases. The germline V gene has CDR1 MNHEY and CDR2 SVGAGI.

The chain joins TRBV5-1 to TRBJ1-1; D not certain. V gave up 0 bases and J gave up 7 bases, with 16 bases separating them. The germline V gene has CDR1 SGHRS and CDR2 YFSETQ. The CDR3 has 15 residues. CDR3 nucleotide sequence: TGCGCCAGCAGCTTGGGTGAGGGCGCCGGAGGTGAAGCTTTCTTT. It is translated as CASSLGEGAGGEAFF.

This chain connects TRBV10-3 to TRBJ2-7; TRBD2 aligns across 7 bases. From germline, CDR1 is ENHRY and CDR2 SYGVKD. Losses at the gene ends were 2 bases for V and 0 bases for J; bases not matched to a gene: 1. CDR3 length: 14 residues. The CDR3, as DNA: TGTGCCATCAGTGAGCGGGGGGACTCCTACGAGCAGTACTTC. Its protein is CAISERGDSYEQYF.

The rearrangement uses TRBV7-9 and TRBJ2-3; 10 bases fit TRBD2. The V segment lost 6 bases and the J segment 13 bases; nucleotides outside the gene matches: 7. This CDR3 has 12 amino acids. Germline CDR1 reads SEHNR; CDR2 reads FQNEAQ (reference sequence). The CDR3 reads CASSIAGGPKYF. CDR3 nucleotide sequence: TGTGCCAGCAGTATAGCGGGGGGCCCCAAGTATTTT.

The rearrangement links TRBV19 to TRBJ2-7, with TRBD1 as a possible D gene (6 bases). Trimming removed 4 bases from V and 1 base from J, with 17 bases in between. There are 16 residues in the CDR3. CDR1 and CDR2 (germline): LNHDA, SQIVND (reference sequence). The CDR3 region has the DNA TGTGCCAGTAGTAGTGGCGGGCCAGGGGTTTCCTACGAGCAGTACTTC. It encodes CASSSGGPGVSYEQYF. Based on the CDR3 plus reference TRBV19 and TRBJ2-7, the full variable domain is DGGITQSPKYLFRKEGQNVTLSCEQNLNHDAMYWYRQDPGQGLRLIYYSQIVNDFQKGDIAEGYSVSREKKESFPLTVTSAQKNPTAFYLCASSSGGPGVSYEQYFGPGTRLTVT.

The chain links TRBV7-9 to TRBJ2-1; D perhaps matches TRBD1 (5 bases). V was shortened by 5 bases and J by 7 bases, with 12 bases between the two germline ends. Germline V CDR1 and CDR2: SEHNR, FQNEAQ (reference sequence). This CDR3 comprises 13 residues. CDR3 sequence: CASSRAPGNEQFF. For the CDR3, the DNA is TGTGCCAGCAGCCGAGCCCCAGGGAATGAGCAGTTCTTC.

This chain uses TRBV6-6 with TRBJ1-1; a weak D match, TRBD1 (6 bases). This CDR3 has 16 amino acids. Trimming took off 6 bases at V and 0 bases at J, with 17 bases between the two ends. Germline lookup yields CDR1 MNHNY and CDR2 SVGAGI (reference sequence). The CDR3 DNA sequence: TGTGCCAGCAGGACACGGGGGGAGGGGGTGAACACTGAAGCTTTCTTT. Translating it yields CASRTRGEGVNTEAFF.

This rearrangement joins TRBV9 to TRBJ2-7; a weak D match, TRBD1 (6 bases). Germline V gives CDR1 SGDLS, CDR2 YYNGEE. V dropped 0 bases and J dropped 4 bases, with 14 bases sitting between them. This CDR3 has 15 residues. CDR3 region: CASSVGPGETYEQYF. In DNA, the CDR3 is TGTGCCAGCAGCGTAGGTCCAGGGGAGACATACGAGCAGTACTTC. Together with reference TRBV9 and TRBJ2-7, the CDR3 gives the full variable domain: DSGVTQTPKHLITATGQRVTLRCSPRSGDLSVYWYQQSLDQGLQFLIQYYNGEERAKGNILERFSAQQFPDLHSELNLSSLELGDSALYFCASSVGPGETYEQYFGPGTRLTVT.

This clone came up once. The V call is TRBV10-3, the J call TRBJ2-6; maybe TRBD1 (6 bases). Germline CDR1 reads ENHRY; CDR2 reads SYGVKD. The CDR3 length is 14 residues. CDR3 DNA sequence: TGTGGGGCCGGACAGATCTCTGGGGCCAACGTCCTGACTTTC. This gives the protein CGAGQISGANVLTF.